The 2 T cell receptor gamma chains below were found in one sample sequenced in a study of Vδ1+ human thymocytes. Study findings and constraints: Thymic TRG and TRD repertoires appeared highly polyclonal.

The template was reverse-transcribed extracted RNA. CDR3 amplicons came from multiplex PCR with pooled V-gene forward and constant-region reverse primers. TCRdb re-called the multiplex PCR reads using CATT. The table includes 20,000 to 25,000 gamma-chain clones, roughly 13% detected once. The antigens these receptors bind are not known. Sequencing input: Vdelta1+ gamma-delta thymocytes from the thymus. Noted subset: FACS-sorted CD3+ TCRalphabeta- TCRVdelta1+ TCRVdelta2- thymocytes. The origin of the receptors is a child younger than two who had congenital heart surgery.

This clone was seen a few times. The chain employs TRGV9 and TRGJP1. Germline trimming cut 0 bases from V and 6 bases from J; bases unmatched to any gene: 10. The length of the CDR3 is 16 residues. Per the germline V gene, CDR1 is GITISATS and CDR2 is ISYDGTV (reference sequence). The CDR3 region has the DNA TGTGCCTTGTGGGAGGTGCAAAGGGGCCCTGGTTGGTTCAAGATATTT. As protein: CALWEVQRGPGWFKIF.

This clone turned up a few times. This chain links TRGV5 with TRGJP2. V lost 0 bases to trimming and J lost 2 bases; unmatched junction nucleotides: 9. This CDR3 region has 17 residues. CDR1 and CDR2 (germline): VINAFY, YDVSNSKD. CDR3 sequence (DNA): TGTGCCACCTGGGACAGGCCGCGGGGGAGTAGTGATTGGATCAAGACGTTT. Translation gives CATWDRPRGSSDWIKTF.